This T cell receptor beta chain was recovered during a study of lung T cells in sarcoidosis with Löfgren's syndrome (dated by TCRdb to 2016 to 2017). For the wider study: Sarcoidosis was characterized as a granulomatous, predominantly pulmonary disease marked by accumulation of CD4+ T cells in bronchoalveolar lavage fluid. The repertoire analyses focused on Löfgren's syndrome patients.

As to this clonotype: Its binding antigen is unknown. A much more abundant neighbour one base away suggests this may be a read error.

The paper's findings and limits, for the study overall: Recognition of a sarcoidosis-associated antigen was only suggested; the antigen itself remained putative and unidentified. TRAV12-1 and TRBV2 CDR3 motifs were reported to be shared among multiple Löfgren's syndrome patients, suggesting public CD4+ TCR repertoires. In alphabeta pairing analysis, TRAV12-1 was found to pair preferentially with TRBV2, and CDR3 homology was shown by the resulting paired TCRs. In Lofgren's syndrome patients, relative to control subjects, TRAV12-1 and TRBV2 were reported to be the most expanded V gene segments.

The study profiled TCR repertoires of CD4+ T cells collected through bronchoalveolar lavage. A distance of 14 bases separates the germline ends of V and J, which lose 3 bases and 3 bases respectively. Reading from cysteine to phenylalanine, the CDR3 counts 15 amino acids. Kept here is only the CDR3 DNA, which spans 45 bases and is read in frame from base 1. Taken from the germline V gene, the CDR1 and CDR2 loops are SGHTA and FQGNSA. Reads for this sample came from an Illumina MiSeq. Through fastp at Q25 and MiXCR, TCRdb rebuilt clones from the public reads, retaining in-frame beta chains. Every entry covers one CDR3 protein and lists the most common genes and DNA from its rows. This sample gives about 19,000 distinct CDR3 sequences in total; roughly a fifth of them show up just once. The ten largest clones capture approximately 0.78% of the sample.

Sequenced: CD4+ T cells from bronchoalveolar lavage. The TCR sequence derives from a human donor with sarcoidosis (Löfgren's syndrome or another form), or a control subject (not recorded which). The chain is made from TRBV7-2 and TRBJ1-2, with the D segment identity uncertain. The nucleotides read TGTGCCAGCAGCTTGGCCTCCCAAGGAGACTATGGCTACACCTTC. The translation is CASSLASQGDYGYTF.